A single sample is the source of the 10 T cell receptor beta chains below, sequenced in a study of T cell responses to AZD1222 COVID-19 vaccine. Here immunoSEQ multiplex PCR was the method, and the copy in TCRdb shows in-frame clones only, minus some. This sample has 84,000 or so clones, with 75% to 90% found just once. The sample here was peripheral blood, taken on day 0 of AZD1222 vaccination. These receptors originate from an adult in good health.

This chain connects TRBV19 to TRBJ1-2; D remains unclear. Per the germline V gene, CDR1 is LNHDA and CDR2 is SQIVND (reference sequence). The CDR3 covers 14 residues. The V and J ends lost 3 bases and 0 bases respectively, with 8 bases between them. This CDR3 is CASSMGGPNYGYTF. CDR3 coding DNA: TGTGCCAGTAGTATGGGAGGTCCTAACTATGGCTACACCTTC.

The chain joins TRBV5-1 to TRBJ1-6; 9 bases match TRBD1. The junction had 3 bases not matched to a gene; V was cut back by 1 base and J by 7 bases. This CDR3 is built from 15 residues. Per germline, CDR1 SGHRS and CDR2 YFSETQ. In DNA, the CDR3 is TGCGCCAGCAGCTTGAGACAGGGGGACAATTCACCCCTCCACTTT. Its protein product is CASSLRQGDNSPLHF.

The chain uses TRBV9 and TRBJ2-3; D is ambiguous. This CDR3 has 14 amino acids. Germline V lookup: CDR1 SGDLS, CDR2 YYNGEE. V was clipped by 4 bases and J by 1 base, with 10 bases between them. This chain's CDR3 is CASSPKSGTDTQYF. The CDR3 DNA reads as TGTGCCAGCAGCCCAAAAAGTGGCACAGATACGCAGTATTTT.

This chain joins TRBV2 and TRBJ1-2, with TRBD1 matching 10 bases. CDR3 length: 13 amino acids. Germline V lookup: CDR1 SNHLY, CDR2 FYNNEI. The trim removed 3 bases at V and 6 bases at J, leaving 1 base unmatched. The CDR3 DNA reads TGTGCCAGCAGTGACGGACAGGGGGATGGCTACACCTTC. Translation gives CASSDGQGDGYTF.

This chain joins TRBV5-1 and TRBJ2-2; 9 bases are shared with TRBD1. V lost 4 bases, J lost 1 base, and 5 bases stayed unmatched. The CDR3 spans 16 residues. Germline CDR1 is SGHRS and CDR2 is YFSETQ. This chain's CDR3 is CASSLQGAGNTGELFF. CDR3 coding DNA: TGCGCCAGCAGCCTACAGGGGGCAGGGAACACCGGGGAGCTGTTTTTT.

The rearrangement joins TRBV3-1 (or the pseudogene TRBV3-2) to TRBJ1-5; TRBD1 matches at 8 bases. The CDR3 is 18 amino acids. The V gene's germline CDR1 is LGHDT and CDR2 YNNKEL (reference sequence). Trimming took 0 bases from V and 3 from J; bases not matched to a gene: 10. The CDR3 reads CASSQDKGTGINNQPQHF. CDR3 nucleotides: TGTGCCAGCAGCCAAGATAAAGGGACAGGTATAAACAATCAGCCCCAGCATTTT.

J is TRBJ2-3 and V is TRBV7-9; TRBD1 aligns across 11 bases. Germline-derived CDR1 and CDR2 are SEHNR and FQNEAQ (reference sequence). V gave up 1 base and J gave up 0 bases; unmatched junction bases: 9. The CDR3 runs to 19 residues. The CDR3 DNA reads as TGTGCCAGCAGCTTAGGAAGGACAGGGGGCTCCCGTAGCACAGATACGCAGTATTTT. It codes for CASSLGRTGGSRSTDTQYF.

This chain uses TRBV27 with TRBJ1-6, with D maybe TRBD1 (5 bases). This CDR3 is built from 17 residues. CDR1 is MNHEY and CDR2 is SMNVEV in the germline V gene (reference sequence). The ends were cut back, 6 bases at V and 0 bases at J, with 15 bases in the middle. The CDR3 DNA follows: TGTGCCAGCAGCTGGGACCGCACGAGCTCCTATAATTCACCCCTCCACTTT. Residues: CASSWDRTSSYNSPLHF.

The rearrangement joins TRBV5-4 to TRBJ2-5; 9 bases are shared with TRBD2. Looked up from germline, CDR1 is SGHNT and CDR2 is YYREEE (reference sequence). This CDR3 comprises 15 residues. J was trimmed by 4 bases and V by 4 bases; bases with no gene match: 8. CDR3 amino acids: CASSVRSGSGETQYF. The CDR3, as DNA: TGTGCCAGCAGCGTACGTAGCGGGAGTGGAGAGACCCAGTACTTC.

The CDR3 DNA reads TGTGCCAGCAGCCCCTGGGCAGGGAGGAGCCTGGCCGAGCAGTACTTC. Protein sequence: CASSPWAGRSLAEQYF. This sequence joins TRBV7-9 and TRBJ2-7, with D perhaps matching TRBD2 (6 bases). Germline lookup yields CDR1 SEHNR and CDR2 FQNEAQ (reference sequence). This CDR3 has 16 residues. V lost 5 bases and J 6 bases, leaving 23 bases between the germline ends.